This T cell receptor (beta chain) was identified in a study of T cells in Graves' hyperthyroidism and ophthalmopathy. The table lists this clonotype with a few counts. Graves' hyperthyroidism qualified as stable when ophthalmopathy did not progress within 18 months. Hyperthyroidism in the patients, aged 18 to 65, was newly diagnosed and under 2 months in duration. Uncontrolled infection, other autoimmune disease, pregnancy and lactation each barred patients from inclusion. In making diagnoses, clinical symptoms, serum thyroxine and TRAb, thyroid ultrasound and orbital computed tomography were all used. TCR beta CDR3 region amplification was performed from RNA transcripts. An initial round of RT-PCR targeting the TCR CDR3 relied on the HTBI primer set. In TCRdb, the multiplex PCR reads were re-called with MiXCR into one record per CDR3 protein. The sample lists about 560,000 distinct CDR3 sequences; under 60% were seen once.

Sequenced: peripheral blood or thyroid tissue (not recorded which). The clonotype was recovered from a woman between 18 and 29 years old with Graves' hyperthyroidism.

CDR3 residues: CSARTGGDTGELFF. Here the CDR3 DNA reads TGCAGTGCTAGGACAGGGGGCGACACCGGGGAGCTGTTTTTT. The chain has TRBV20-1 and TRBJ2-2; 10 bases match TRBD1. The V gene's germline CDR1 is DFQATT and CDR2 SNEGSKA (reference sequence). CDR3 size: 14 residues. V lost 3 bases and J lost 3; bases outside the gene matches: 1.